The 17 T cell receptor beta chains below were found in one sample sequenced in a study of post-analysis software for immune sequencing data. Study findings and constraints: A few TRBV segments appeared more often in patients than in controls, and TRBV5-6, TRBV5-1 and TRBV20-1 were among these.

Antigens for these TCRs are unknown. Included in the TCR beta cDNA libraries were unique molecular identifiers. TCRdb reanalysed the PCR reads using MiXCR and keeps one entry per CDR3 protein. Found here are about 540,000 distinct CDR3 sequences, around 31% of them singletons; the top ten hold around 5.9%. Sequencing used blood. These receptors were taken from a girl between 2 and 17 years old with multiple sclerosis.

In its sample, this clonotype was seen many times. The chain employs TRBV29-1 and TRBJ2-4; D remains ambiguous. V lost 7 bases and J 10 bases, leaving 20 bases between the germline ends. The CDR3 sequence is 13 residues long. Germline V lookup: CDR1 SQVTM, CDR2 ANQGSEA. The CDR3 nucleotides read TGCAGCGCTCCCGGGTCCACCCAAGGAATTCAGTACTTC. Amino acid sequence: CSAPGSTQGIQYF.

Worth noting for this clonotype: A much larger clone differs by one base, so this may be a read error. The chain carries TRBV27 and TRBJ2-5; D unresolved. The length of the CDR3 is 15 residues. Trimming stripped 3 bases from V and 2 bases from J, with 13 bases between. Germline V gene data show CDR1 as MNHEY and CDR2 as SMNVEV (reference sequence). The CDR3 spells CASSFVAMAQETQYF. The DNA of the CDR3 is TGTGCCAGCAGTTTTGTCGCGATGGCACAAGAGACCCAGTACTTC.

The CDR3 region has the DNA TGTGCCAGCGGGTCTAACTACGAGCAGTACTTC. Amino acid sequence: CASGSNYEQYF. This chain links TRBV2 with TRBJ2-7, with no clear D. The V gene lost 8 bases and the J gene lost 3 bases, with 8 bases spanning the gap. Germline V gives CDR1 SNHLY, CDR2 FYNNEI. CDR3 size: 11 residues.

The chain has TRBV10-3 and TRBJ2-2, with D possibly being TRBD2 (6 bases). Germline loops: CDR1 ENHRY, CDR2 SYGVKD. This CDR3 spans 16 amino acids. V lost 0 bases to trimming and J lost 5 bases, with 13 bases between them. For the CDR3, the DNA is TGTGCCATCAGTGAGTCCCTTCCGGGGGAGACCGGGGAGCTGTTTTTT. Its protein product is CAISESLPGETGELFF.

J is TRBJ1-1 and V is TRBV20-1; TRBD1 is a possible D gene (5 bases). Trimming shortened V by 5 bases and J by 1 base, and 14 bases separated the two germline ends. CDR3 length: 14 residues. Germline assignment: CDR1 DFQATT and CDR2 SNEGSKA (reference sequence). The CDR3 DNA is TGCAGTGCTTTCCCCGACAGACAGAACACTGAAGCTTTCTTT. This gives the protein CSAFPDRQNTEAFF.

V and J are TRBV5-1 and TRBJ2-5, with TRBD2 matching over 11 bases. In germline, CDR1 is SGHRS, CDR2 YFSETQ. The CDR3 runs 15 residues. With 7 bases clipped from V and 5 bases from J, the junction kept 10 bases outside the gene matches. CDR3 DNA: TGCGCCAGCCATGTAGCGGGAGGGCTCAGGGAGACCCAGTACTTC. Its protein is CASHVAGGLRETQYF.

This clonotype has a handful of counts. CDR3 residues: CSARTGSEQYF. DNA of the CDR3: TGCAGTGCTAGAACTGGTAGCGAGCAGTACTTC. The chain uses TRBV20-1 and TRBJ2-4; D uncertain. The DNA end is more similar to TRBJ2-7, so the J call may be wrong. Germline-derived CDR1 and CDR2 are DFQATT and SNEGSKA (reference sequence). The CDR3 spans 11 residues.

V gene TRBV24-1 combines with J gene TRBJ2-3, with D possibly being TRBD1 or TRBD2 (5 bases each). V was clipped by 3 bases and J by 4 bases, with 16 bases between them. This CDR3 has 16 amino acids. CDR1 is KGHDR and CDR2 is SFDVKD in the germline V gene. CDR3 DNA sequence: TGTGCCACCAGTGATCCGGGGCTCAAAAAATCAGATACGCAGTATTTT. Its translation is CATSDPGLKKSDTQYF.

The chain couples TRBV5-1 to TRBJ2-1; 8 bases are shared with TRBD1. Germline loops: CDR1 SGHRS, CDR2 YFSETQ. The CDR3 is 16 amino acids. V lost 0 bases to trimming and J lost 3 bases; unmatched junction nucleotides: 5. The CDR3, as DNA: TGCGCCAGCAGCTTGGGGACAGGGTTGAGCTACAATGAGCAGTTCTTC. Residues: CASSLGTGLSYNEQFF.

In its sample, this clonotype was seen once. This chain links TRBV2 with TRBJ2-7; TRBD1 aligns across 7 bases. The CDR3 is made up of 15 amino acids. V trimming: 5 bases; J trimming: 1 base; junction bases outside the gene matches: 8. Germline V CDR1 and CDR2: SNHLY, FYNNEI. CDR3 loop: CASSPQGSGSYEQYF. The CDR3 DNA sequence: TGTGCCAGCAGTCCACAGGGGTCGGGATCCTACGAGCAGTACTTC.

CDR3 DNA sequence: TGTGCCAGCAGATACTCTATGAAGGGCGAAGCTTTCTTT. It is translated as CASRYSMKGEAFF. The chain uses TRBV12-3 or TRBV12-4 and TRBJ1-1; D call uncertain. The CDR3 runs 13 residues. Trimming stripped 6 bases from V and 8 bases from J, with 16 bases between.

The chain uses TRBV10-3 and TRBJ2-1, with unresolved D. Trimming took 0 bases from V and 4 from J, leaving 7 bases between them. The CDR3 loop spans 14 amino acids. The V gene's germline CDR1 is ENHRY and CDR2 SYGVKD. The CDR3 is CAISESDRYNEQFF. CDR3 bases: TGTGCCATCAGTGAGTCGGATCGGTACAATGAGCAGTTCTTC.

This rearrangement joins TRBV10-3 to TRBJ2-3; TRBD1 matches at 8 bases. CDR3 size: 14 residues. V lost 6 bases, J lost 2 bases, and 4 bases stayed unmatched. Looked up from germline, CDR1 is ENHRY and CDR2 is SYGVKD. The CDR3 nucleotides are TGTGCCATCAGCGGACAGGGAATCACAGATACGCAGTATTTT. It translates to CAISGQGITDTQYF.

This clonotype has just a few counts. The J gene is TRBJ1-1, the V gene TRBV5-5; TRBD1 matches 11 bases. CDR3 length: 15 residues. The V gene's germline CDR1 is SGHKS and CDR2 YYEKEE (reference sequence). The J segment lost 10 bases and the V segment lost 4 bases, leaving 12 bases of the junction unmatched. The CDR3 spells CASSVGDRGYRGAFF. The CDR3 nucleotides read TGTGCCAGCAGCGTTGGGGACAGGGGGTACCGTGGAGCTTTCTTT.

This clonotype was recorded only once. CDR3 sequence: CASSPLSFPGQRRNTGELFF. In DNA form, the CDR3 reads TGTGCCAGCTCACCACTTTCTTTTCCGGGTCAGAGAAGGAACACCGGGGAGCTGTTTTTT. The chain joins TRBV18 to TRBJ2-2; D is undetermined. The V and J ends lost 1 base and 1 base respectively, with 22 bases between them. CDR1 and CDR2 from the germline V gene are KGHSH and LQKENI. The CDR3 has 20 residues.

This chain connects TRBV11-2 to TRBJ2-1, with D uncertain. With 2 bases removed from V and 7 bases from J, the gap between germline ends came to 12 bases. The germline CDR1 and CDR2 sequences are SGHAT and FQNNGV. This CDR3 has 14 amino acids. DNA for the CDR3: TGTGCCAGCAGCTTACACGCGCCGACGAATGAGCAGTTCTTC. This encodes CASSLHAPTNEQFF.

This sequence joins TRBV10-3 and TRBJ2-1; TRBD2 matches 7 bases. This CDR3 is 15 amino acids long. Germline CDR1 and CDR2: ENHRY and SYGVKD. The trim removed 0 bases at V and 6 bases at J, leaving 5 bases unmatched. The CDR3 nucleotides read TGTGCCATCAGTGAGTCGTCGTCTAGCGGCAATGAGCAGTTCTTC. Translation gives CAISESSSSGNEQFF.